This T cell receptor beta chain was recorded in a study of OX40 agonist ivuxolimab in advanced cancers. A note on the overall study: The costimulatory receptor OX40 (CD134) was targeted by ivuxolimab, a fully human IgG2 agonistic monoclonal antibody. The dose-escalation cohort was 82.7% male with a mean age of around 62 years, ranging from roughly 20 to 80. Partial responses occurred in three dose-escalation patients: two with cutaneous melanoma and one with hepatocellular carcinoma. Patients were allowed to have had prior anti-PD-1, anti-PD-L1 or anti-CTLA-4 therapy, and roughly 40% of the dose-escalation patients had been treated with checkpoint inhibitors. Among the 50 to 55 dose-escalation patients, about 19 had hepatocellular carcinoma, 15 melanoma, 9 renal cell carcinoma and 9 head and neck cancer. The paper covers the monotherapy dose-escalation part of the phase I ivuxolimab trial, which included N = 52 patients. Intravenous ivuxolimab was administered to patients every 2 weeks at six dose levels: 0.01, 0.1, 0.3, 1.5, 3 and 10 mg/kg. Peripheral TCRbeta sequencing was intended to test whether TCR sequence diversity was altered and clonal T-cell expansion was caused by ivuxolimab. Beyond this particular receptor, the publication reports: At doses of 0.1 to 3.0 mg/kg, clonal expansion of both CD4+ and CD8+ blood T cells was observed from baseline to week 6. Partial responders in the 0.1-3.0 mg/kg groups had among the lowest normalized peripheral clonal expansion, especially among CD8+ T cells. The antigen specificity of the clonally expanded peripheral T cells was not determined. Low levels of normalized T-cell clonal expansion were also seen in some patients who did not respond. After ivuxolimab, expanded clones were on average more numerous among CD8+ T cells than among CD4+ T cells.

Patients with a history of autoimmune disease or receiving systemic immunosuppression were excluded from the trial. Peripheral blood for TCR sequencing was collected from all dose cohorts at baseline, on cycle 4 day 1, and on cycle 7 day 1. The samples were taken from a phase I, first-in-human, multicenter, open-label dose-escalation trial of ivuxolimab. The trial enrolled adults with locally advanced or metastatic head and neck squamous cell, hepatocellular, melanoma or renal cell carcinoma. Before TCR sequencing, CD4+ T cells and CD8+ T cells were sorted from peripheral blood as separate populations. The CDR3 numbers 15 residues from cysteine through phenylalanine. The only DNA kept is the CDR3, 45 bases in frame from the first base. V drops 3 bases and J drops 5 bases, leaving 14 bases in between. In the germline V gene, CDR1 corresponds to MDHEN and CDR2 to SYDVKM. On this clone: The target of this receptor is not known. Within one base of it there is no much larger clone, and no base qualities were kept.

Genomic DNA was extracted from sorted cells for sequencing of the TCRbeta CDR3 region. The immunoSEQ Assay was used to sequence the TCRbeta CDR3 regions. Imported from immuneACCESS, the table was reduced by TCRdb to in-frame sequences with V and J called. These copies leave out some clones; in studies compared against another copy, an unresolved V gene accounts for under half, and the cause of the remainder is not known. This sample is represented by about 27,000 clones; roughly 79% of them were singletons. The ten top clones hold 32% of the sample. The input for sequencing was CD4+ or CD8+ T cells sorted from blood, taken in a trial of the OX40 agonist ivuxolimab. The origin of this receptor is an adult with an advanced solid tumor such as melanoma, head and neck, liver or kidney cancer. This receptor chain uses TRBV28 and TRBJ1-5; possibly the D gene is TRBD1, per 5 matching bases. The DNA sequence follows: TGTGCCAGCAGTTTGCCATGGTTGGGGGATCAGCCCCAGCATTTT. Its protein product is CASSLPWLGDQPQHF.